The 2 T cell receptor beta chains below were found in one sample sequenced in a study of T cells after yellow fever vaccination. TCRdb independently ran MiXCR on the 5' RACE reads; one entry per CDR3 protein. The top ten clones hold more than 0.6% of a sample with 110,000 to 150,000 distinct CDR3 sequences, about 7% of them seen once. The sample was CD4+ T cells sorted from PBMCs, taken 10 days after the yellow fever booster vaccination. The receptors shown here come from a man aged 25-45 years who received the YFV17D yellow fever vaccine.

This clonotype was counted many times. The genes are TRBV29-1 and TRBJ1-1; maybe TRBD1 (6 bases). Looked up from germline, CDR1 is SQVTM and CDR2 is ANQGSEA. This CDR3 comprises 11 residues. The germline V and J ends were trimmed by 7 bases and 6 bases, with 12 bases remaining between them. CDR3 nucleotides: TGCAGCGGCGGGGACACCTCTGAAGCTTTCTTT. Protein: CSGGDTSEAFF.

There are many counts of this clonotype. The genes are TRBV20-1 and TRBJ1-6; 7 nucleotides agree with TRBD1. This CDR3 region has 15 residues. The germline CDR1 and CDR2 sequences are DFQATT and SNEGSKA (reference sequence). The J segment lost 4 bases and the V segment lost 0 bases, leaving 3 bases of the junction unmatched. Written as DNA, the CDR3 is TGCAGTGCTAGAGAAATGACAGGGTATAATTCACCCCTCCACTTT. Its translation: CSAREMTGYNSPLHF.